Listed below are T cell receptor beta chains from one sample, sequenced in a study of cytomegalovirus exposure and HLA in healthy donors. Measured with immunoSEQ multiplex PCR; TCRdb has only the in-frame clones, and not every one. The repertoire consists of about 91,000 clones, with around 86% occurring once and the leading ten covering roughly 9%. Material: PBMCs. The receptors were sampled from a man in his thirties or forties in good health and CMV-seropositive. Each CDR3 is given with its conserved first and last residue. D genes are given only for firm matches. Only part of the rows carry a size: once, few, many, or a class if the clone is expanded.

clone_size	d_call	v_call	j_call	cdr3_aa	cdr3_nt
.	.	TRBV2	TRBJ1-2	CASSEAFHYGYTF	TGTGCCAGCAGTGAAGCCTTTCACTATGGCTACACCTTC
.	TRBD2	TRBV15	TRBJ2-3	CATSRDTGLASDTQYF	TGTGCCACCAGCAGAGATACGGGACTAGCCTCAGATACGCAGTATTTT
few	.	TRBV12-5	TRBJ1-1	CASGFQGNTEAFF	TGTGCTAGTGGTTTTCAGGGGAACACTGAAGCTTTCTTT
.	TRBD2	TRBV5-5	TRBJ2-1	CASSLWTSGNGEQFF	TGTGCCAGCAGCCTCTGGACTAGCGGGAATGGTGAGCAGTTCTTC
.	.	TRBV4-1	TRBJ1-5	CASSPRAGDNQPQHF	TGCGCCAGCAGCCCCCGGGCAGGGGACAATCAGCCCCAGCATTTT
.	.	TRBV27	TRBJ1-2	CASSSIGRSYGYTF	TGTGCCAGCAGTTCTATTGGGAGGAGCTATGGCTACACCTTC
.	.	TRBV15	TRBJ1-5	CATSSRAGWRQPQHF	TGTGCCACCAGCAGCCGGGCGGGGTGGCGTCAGCCCCAGCATTTT
.	.	TRBV7-2	TRBJ2-7	CASSPRLVYEQYF	TGTGCCAGCAGCCCGCGTTTAGTTTACGAGCAGTACTTC
.	.	TRBV7-2	TRBJ2-1	CASSIWTDNEQFF	TGTGCCAGCAGCATATGGACAGACAATGAGCAGTTCTTC
.	.	TRBV7-2	TRBJ1-5	CASSLGQEFQPQHF	TGTGCCAGCAGCTTAGGACAGGAGTTTCAGCCCCAGCATTTT
.	TRBD1	TRBV5-1	TRBJ2-5	CATRGQGVPQETQYF	TGCGCCACCCGGGGACAGGGGGTGCCTCAAGAGACCCAGTACTTC
.	.	TRBV4-1	TRBJ1-6	CASSQEGRGSPLHF	TGCGCCAGCAGCCAAGAGGGAAGGGGTTCACCCCTCCACTTT
.	TRBD1	TRBV5-1	TRBJ1-1	CASSLAQGETEAFF	TGCGCCAGCAGCTTGGCCCAGGGGGAGACTGAAGCTTTCTTT
.	.	TRBV19	TRBJ1-4	CATQSSSRVQFEKLFF	TGTGCCACCCAGTCGTCGTCACGGGTCCAATTCGAAAAACTGTTTTTT
.	TRBD1	TRBV28	TRBJ1-2	CASSLGTGNYGYTF	TGTGCCAGCAGTTTAGGGACAGGGAACTATGGCTACACCTTC
.	TRBD2	TRBV7-8	TRBJ2-5	CASSLAGTRETQYF	TGTGCCAGCAGCTTAGCGGGGACTAGGGAGACCCAGTACTTC
few	.	TRBV4-1	TRBJ2-7	CASSQDDRSTYEQYF	TGCGCCAGCAGCCAAGATGACAGGTCTACCTACGAGCAGTACTTC
.	.	TRBV6-1	TRBJ2-1	CASSEGGTNEFF	TGTGCCAGCAGTGAAGGTGGGACAAACGAGTTCTTC
.	TRBD1	TRBV19	TRBJ1-5	CASTDRGPYNQPQHF	TGTGCCAGTACGGACAGGGGACCCTACAATCAGCCCCAGCATTTT
.	TRBD2	TRBV4-1	TRBJ2-1	CASSQPPGLAGVTGNEQFF	TGCGCCAGCAGCCAACCCCCGGGACTAGCGGGAGTCACGGGCAATGAGCAGTTCTTC
.	TRBD1	TRBV19	TRBJ1-2	CASSWQGASHYGYTF	TGTGCCAGTAGTTGGCAGGGGGCTTCTCACTATGGCTACACCTTC
.	.	TRBV6-5	TRBJ2-1	CASSYGGAEQFF	TGTGCCAGCAGTTACGGGGGGGCTGAGCAGTTCTTC
.	.	TRBV2	TRBJ2-3	CASGPQGDTQYF	TGTGCCAGCGGCCCTCAGGGGGATACGCAGTATTTT
.	TRBD1	TRBV5-1	TRBJ2-7	CASSAGGHEQYF	TGCGCCAGCAGCGCAGGGGGCCACGAGCAGTACTTC
.	.	TRBV6-1	TRBJ2-7	CASSAGTYEQYF	TGTGCCAGCAGTGCAGGGACCTACGAGCAGTACTTC
.	TRBD1	TRBV27	TRBJ1-5	CVSSSGTGPYSNQPQHF	TGTGTCAGCAGTTCAGGGACAGGACCTTATAGCAATCAGCCCCAGCATTTT
.	TRBD1	TRBV6-6	TRBJ2-7	CASRGDREGEQYF	TGTGCCAGCAGGGGGGACAGGGAGGGCGAGCAGTACTTC
.	.	TRBV7-3	TRBJ2-1	CADTPTEQFF	TGTGCCGACACACCCACTGAGCAGTTCTTC
.	.	TRBV19	TRBJ2-7	CASSIVQGSEQYF	TGTGCCAGTAGTATAGTTCAGGGAAGCGAGCAGTACTTC
.	TRBD2	TRBV25-1	TRBJ2-3	CASSATGGGDTQYF	TGTGCCAGCAGTGCCACGGGGGGGGGAGATACGCAGTATTTT
.	.	TRBV4-1	TRBJ2-3	CASSQDRGLRGTDTQYF	TGCGCCAGCAGCCAAGATCGAGGACTACGGGGCACAGATACGCAGTATTTT
.	TRBD1	TRBV7-4	TRBJ2-7	CASSRGQDYEQYF	TGTGCCAGCAGCCGAGGACAGGACTACGAGCAGTACTTC
.	.	TRBV29-1	TRBJ2-7	CSVEGGVF	TGCAGCGTTGAGGGGGGAGTCTTC
.	.	TRBV2	TRBJ2-1	CASSVTSYNEQFF	TGTGCCAGCAGTGTTACTAGCTACAATGAGCAGTTCTTC
.	.	TRBV5-6	TRBJ1-2	CASSLNQGGMGYTF	TGTGCCAGCAGCCTAAACCAGGGAGGTATGGGCTACACCTTC
.	TRBD1	TRBV6-5	TRBJ2-5	CASSSWTGQETQYF	TGTGCCAGCAGTTCCTGGACAGGGCAAGAGACCCAGTACTTC
.	TRBD2	TRBV4-1	TRBJ2-1	CASSQHGTSGIGNEQFF	TGCGCCAGCAGCCAACACGGGACTAGCGGGATTGGGAATGAGCAGTTCTTC
few	TRBD1	TRBV27	TRBJ1-5	CASSLLGQGGQPQHF	TGTGCCAGCAGTTTACTGGGACAGGGAGGCCAGCCCCAGCATTTT
.	TRBD1	TRBV7-9	TRBJ2-1	CASSFVSGGNDEQFF	TGTGCCAGCAGCTTCGTTTCAGGGGGTAACGATGAGCAGTTCTTC
few	.	TRBV4-2	TRBJ1-1	CASSPGGGETEAFF	TGTGCCAGCAGCCCTGGTGGGGGCGAGACTGAAGCTTTCTTT
.	TRBD2	TRBV4-1	TRBJ2-7	CASSQPRTSGRNYEQYF	TGCGCCAGCAGCCAACCTCGGACTAGCGGGAGGAATTACGAGCAGTACTTC
.	.	TRBV5-1	TRBJ2-7	CASSWVADSYEQYF	TGCGCCAGCAGCTGGGTGGCGGACTCCTACGAGCAGTACTTC
.	.	TRBV6-4	TRBJ2-5	CASSAGKYDQETQYF	TGTGCCAGCAGCGCAGGGAAATACGACCAAGAGACCCAGTACTTC
.	.	TRBV10-3	TRBJ2-2	CAISEWRNTGELFF	TGTGCCATCAGTGAGTGGAGAAACACCGGGGAGCTGTTTTTT
.	TRBD2	TRBV4-1	TRBJ2-7	CASSPFGLAKNSYEQYF	TGCGCCAGCAGCCCCTTCGGACTAGCGAAGAACTCCTACGAGCAGTACTTC
few	.	TRBV6-6	TRBJ2-7	CASSYSGALLSYEQYF	TGTGCCAGCAGTTACTCCGGAGCGCTACTCTCCTACGAGCAGTACTTC
.	TRBD2	TRBV7-6	TRBJ2-2	CASSVSGSANTGELFF	TGTGCCAGCAGCGTCAGCGGGAGCGCGAACACCGGGGAGCTGTTTTTT
.	TRBD1	TRBV7-9	TRBJ1-2	CASSRTGEKVNYGYTF	TGTGCCAGCAGCCGGACAGGGGAGAAGGTAAACTATGGCTACACCTTC
.	TRBD2	TRBV6-6	TRBJ2-2	CASRSGLAVNTGELFF	TGTGCCAGCAGATCAGGACTAGCGGTGAACACCGGGGAGCTGTTTTTT
.	.	TRBV6-1	TRBJ2-3	CASSVIADSTDTQYF	TGTGCCAGCAGTGTGATAGCGGACAGCACAGATACGCAGTATTTT